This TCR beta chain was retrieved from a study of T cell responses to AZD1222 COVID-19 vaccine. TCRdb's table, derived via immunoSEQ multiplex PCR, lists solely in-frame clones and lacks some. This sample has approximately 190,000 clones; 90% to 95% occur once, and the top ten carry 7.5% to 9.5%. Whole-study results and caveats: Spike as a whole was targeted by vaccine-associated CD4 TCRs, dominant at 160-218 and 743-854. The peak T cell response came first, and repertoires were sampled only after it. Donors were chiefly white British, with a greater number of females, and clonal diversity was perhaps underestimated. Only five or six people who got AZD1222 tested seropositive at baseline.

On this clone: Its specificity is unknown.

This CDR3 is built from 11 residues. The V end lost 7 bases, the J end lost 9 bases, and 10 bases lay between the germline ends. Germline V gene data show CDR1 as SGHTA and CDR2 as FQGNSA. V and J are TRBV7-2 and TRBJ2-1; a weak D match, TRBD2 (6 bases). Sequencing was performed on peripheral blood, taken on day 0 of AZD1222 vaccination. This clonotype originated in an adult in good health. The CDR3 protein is CASTEAGEQFF. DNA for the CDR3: TGTGCCAGCACCGAAGCGGGTGAGCAGTTCTTC.